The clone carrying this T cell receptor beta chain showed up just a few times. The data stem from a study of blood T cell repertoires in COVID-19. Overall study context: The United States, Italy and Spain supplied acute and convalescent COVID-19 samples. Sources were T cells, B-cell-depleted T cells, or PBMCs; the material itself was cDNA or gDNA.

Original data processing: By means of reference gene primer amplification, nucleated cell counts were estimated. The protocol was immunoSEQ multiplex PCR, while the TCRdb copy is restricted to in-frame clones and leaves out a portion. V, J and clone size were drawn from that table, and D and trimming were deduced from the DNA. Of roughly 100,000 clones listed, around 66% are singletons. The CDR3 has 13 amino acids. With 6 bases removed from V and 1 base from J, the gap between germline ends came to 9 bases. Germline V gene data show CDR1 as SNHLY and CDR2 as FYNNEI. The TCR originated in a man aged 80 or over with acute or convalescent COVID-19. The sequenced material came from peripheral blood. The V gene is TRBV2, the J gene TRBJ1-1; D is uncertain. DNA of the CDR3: TGTGCCAGCAGAAGACAACCGAACACTGAAGCTTTCTTT. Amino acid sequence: CASRRQPNTEAFF.